This record looks at one TCR beta chain sequence and its context. As yet, its antigen is unknown. In TCRdb, the reads were re-called with MiXCR into one record per CDR3 protein. The sample includes about 360,000 distinct CDR3 sequences, about 35% of them seen just once. The data belong to a study of T cell repertoires in cytomegalovirus infection. The sequencing here drew on cultured PBMCs, taken from culture after CMV antigen stimulation. This receptor was identified in a human donor in good health (CMV status not recorded). Some clones in this sample may be carry-over from other donors' samples.

The CDR3 DNA sequence: TGTGCTAGTGGTTTAGACGGACAGCCCCAGCATTTT. It specifies CASGLDGQPQHF. The chain uses TRBV12-5 and TRBJ1-5, with no clear D. V gave up 3 bases and J gave up 7 bases, with 7 bases separating them. Per germline, CDR1 LGHNT and CDR2 FRNRAP. The CDR3 has 12 amino acids.